This is a list of T cell receptor beta chains from one sample in a study of cytomegalovirus exposure and HLA in healthy donors. Profiled with immunoSEQ multiplex PCR; TCRdb holds only in-frame clones, not every one. The repertoire holds around 160,000 clones, with 88% as singletons. Sequenced: PBMCs. The receptor source for this set is a man between 18 and 29 years old in good health and CMV-seronegative. The CDR3 runs from the conserved cysteine through the conserved F or W. D genes are given only for firm matches. Not every row has a clone size; where given, it reads once, few, many or a size class.

TRBJ1-6	TRBV5-1	TRBD1	-	TGCGCCAGCAGCTTGGCCCGGGACAGAGCTCCTAATTCACCCCTCCACTTT	CASSLARDRAPNSPLHF
TRBJ1-2	TRBV6-5	-	-	TGTGCCAGCAGTTCAGGACAGATCGGAAACTATGGCTACACCTTC	CASSSGQIGNYGYTF
TRBJ2-2	TRBV4-1	TRBD2	-	TGCGCCAGCAGCCAAGGAGGTAGCGGGGTCACGAACACCGGGGAGCTGTTTTTT	CASSQGGSGVTNTGELFF
TRBJ1-1	TRBV4-2	-	-	TGTGCCAGCAGCCAAGACTCGGGGGGCACTGAAGCTTTCTTT	CASSQDSGGTEAFF
TRBJ2-7	TRBV5-1	TRBD2	-	TGCGCCAGCAGCTTGGGAGCGGGAGGGTATAGCGAGCAGTACTTC	CASSLGAGGYSEQYF
TRBJ2-7	TRBV7-9	-	-	TGTGCCAGCAGCGTCTCCGGGTCCTACGAGCAGTACTTC	CASSVSGSYEQYF
TRBJ1-2	TRBV6-5	TRBD1	-	TGTGCCAGCAGTTCTTTGGACAGGGGGCTGTATGGCTACACCTTC	CASSSLDRGLYGYTF
TRBJ1-3	TRBV27	-	-	TGTGCCAGCTCAATCAGGGGTGCGGGCACCATATATTTT	CASSIRGAGTIYF
TRBJ2-3	TRBV10-1	TRBD1	-	TGCGCCAGCAGCCAAGGACAGGGGATCGATACGCAGTATTTT	CASSQGQGIDTQYF
TRBJ1-5	TRBV15	-	-	TGTGCCACCAGGGTGGGAGGCAATGTCAATCAGCCCCAGCATTTT	CATRVGGNVNQPQHF
TRBJ2-5	TRBV18	-	-	TGTGCCAGCTCACCACAGGGAGTCCGGCAAGAGACCCAGTACTTC	CASSPQGVRQETQYF
TRBJ2-2	TRBV19	TRBD1	-	TGTGCCAGTAGTTCCCGACAGGGGGCAATCGCCGGGGAGCTGTTTTTT	CASSSRQGAIAGELFF
TRBJ2-1	TRBV5-1	TRBD2	-	TGCGCCAGCAGCTCCTTAGCGGGAGGGTTGAATGAGCAGTTCTTC	CASSSLAGGLNEQFF
TRBJ1-1	TRBV6-5	TRBD1	-	TGTGCCAGCAGCCAGGGGACAGCGAACACTGAAGCTTTCTTT	CASSQGTANTEAFF
TRBJ1-2	TRBV6-1	TRBD1	-	TGTGCCAGCAGTGAAGGTTGGACAGGGGGCTCGGCTAACTATGGCTACACCTTC	CASSEGWTGGSANYGYTF
TRBJ2-2	TRBV7-9	-	-	TGTGCCAGCAGCCCCCGTGAGAGCGCGAACACCGGGGAGCTGTTTTTT	CASSPRESANTGELFF
TRBJ1-5	TRBV28	-	-	TGTGCCAGCAGCCTCGCCCCAGGTTCGAATCAGCCCCAGCATTTT	CASSLAPGSNQPQHF
TRBJ2-1	TRBV5-1	-	-	TGCGCCAGCAGCTTGGCTACTAGCAACGAGCAGTTCTTC	CASSLATSNEQFF
TRBJ2-2	TRBV27	TRBD1	-	TGTGCCAGCAGCTACAGGGGCGGTAGCACCGGGGAGCTGTTTTTT	CASSYRGGSTGELFF
TRBJ2-1	TRBV6-5	-	-	TGTGCCAGCACTCTTGATGAGCAGTTCTTC	CASTLDEQFF
TRBJ1-1	TRBV5-4	-	-	TGTGCCAGCAGCACCCGACAGGACTTGAACACTGAAGCTTTCTTT	CASSTRQDLNTEAFF
TRBJ2-1	TRBV7-2	-	once	TGTGCCAGCAGCTTAACAGGGTATGAGCAGTTCTTC	CASSLTGYEQFF
TRBJ2-5	TRBV7-8	-	once	TGTGCCAGCAGTCTTAGGGAGCGCCGGGTGACCCAGTACTTC	CASSLRERRVTQYF
TRBJ2-7	TRBV29-1	-	-	TGCAGCGGAATGGGCGACAATCCCAGCTACGAGCAGTACTTC	CSGMGDNPSYEQYF
TRBJ1-1	TRBV14	TRBD1	-	TGTGCCAGCAGCCAATTCTACGGGACAGGGAATTTTGAAGCTTTCTTT	CASSQFYGTGNFEAFF
TRBJ1-3	TRBV25-1	TRBD1	-	TGTGCCAGCACATATCAGGGGGCAAACACCATATATTTT	CASTYQGANTIYF
TRBJ2-5	TRBV28	TRBD2	-	TGTGCCAGCAGCCCGGGACTAGCGGGGAGGGAGACCCAGTACTTC	CASSPGLAGRETQYF
TRBJ2-1	TRBV7-9	-	-	TGTGCCAGCAGCCCCGAGAGGTCCTCCTACAATGAGCAGTTCTTC	CASSPERSSYNEQFF
TRBJ2-7	TRBV11-2	TRBD2	once	TGTGCCAGCAGCCCGACTAGCGGGAGGTTGAATTCCTACGAGCAGTACTTC	CASSPTSGRLNSYEQYF
TRBJ1-4	TRBV6-1	-	-	TGTGCCAGCCGTCGTGCGGGGGTGACTAATGAAAAACTGTTTTTT	CASRRAGVTNEKLFF